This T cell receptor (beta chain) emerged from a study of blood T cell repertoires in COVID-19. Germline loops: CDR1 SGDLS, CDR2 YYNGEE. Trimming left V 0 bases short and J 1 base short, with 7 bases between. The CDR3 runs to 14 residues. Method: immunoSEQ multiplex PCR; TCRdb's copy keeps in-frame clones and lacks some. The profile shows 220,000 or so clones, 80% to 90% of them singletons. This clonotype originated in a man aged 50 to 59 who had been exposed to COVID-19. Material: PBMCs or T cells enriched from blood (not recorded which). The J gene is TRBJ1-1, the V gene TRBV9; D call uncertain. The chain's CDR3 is CASSVAWRNTEAFF. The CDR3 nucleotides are TGTGCCAGCAGCGTAGCTTGGAGGAACACTGAAGCTTTCTTT. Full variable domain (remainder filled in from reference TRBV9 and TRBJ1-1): DSGVTQTPKHLITATGQRVTLRCSPRSGDLSVYWYQQSLDQGLQFLIQYYNGEERAKGNILERFSAQQFPDLHSELNLSSLELGDSALYFCASSVAWRNTEAFFGQGTRLTVV.